The clone carrying this T cell receptor (beta chain) was seen more than once but under ten times. The antigen is undetermined. This sample was taken from a study of spatial heterogeneity in lung cancer. Sample time point: sample taken at primary tumor resection. The authors sequenced whole RNA from tumor, nontumor lung or frozen PBMC without sorting. Study findings and constraints: Within tumors, counts of expanded alpha and beta TCRs tracked tumor mutation counts. Nonsynonymous mutation counts, ubiquitous and regional, were tracked by the respective counts of ubiquitous and regional expanded TCRs.

Via MiXCR, TCRdb re-called the 5' RACE reads, giving one row per CDR3 protein. The table lists around 720 distinct CDR3 sequences, under 30% of them singletons, with roughly 19% in the top ten. This CDR3 spans 11 amino acids. The germline V and J ends were trimmed by 6 bases and 6 bases, with 7 bases remaining between them. Sequenced material: lung tumor tissue, taken at surgery. The receptor was derived from a male donor with early-stage non-small cell lung cancer. The genes are TRBV12-3 or TRBV12-4 and TRBJ2-3; D uncertain. In DNA, the CDR3 is TGTGCCAGCAGACTGGGTGATACGCAGTATTTT. Translating gives CASRLGDTQYF.